This TCR beta chain originates from a study of technical replicates of blood from several donors. The CDR3 covers 14 residues. Germline V lookup: CDR1 LNHDA, CDR2 SQIVND (reference sequence). Trimming stripped 7 bases from V and 0 bases from J, with 12 bases between. Some clones are missing from TCRdb's copy, which holds only in-frame ones; the method was immunoSEQ multiplex PCR. The sample holds 45,000 to 60,000 clones, roughly 84% seen once. Specimen: PBMCs. The receptor was derived from a human donor in good health. Some clones in this sample may be carry-over from other donors' samples. V is TRBV19 and J is TRBJ1-2, with D maybe TRBD1 (5 bases). The CDR3 protein is CASTSVGANYGYTF. The CDR3 DNA is TGTGCCAGTACAAGCGTAGGGGCTAACTATGGCTACACCTTC. Full variable domain (outside the CDR3, taken from reference TRBV19 and TRBJ1-2): DGGITQSPKYLFRKEGQNVTLSCEQNLNHDAMYWYRQDPGQGLRLIYYSQIVNDFQKGDIAEGYSVSREKKESFPLTVTSAQKNPTAFYLCASTSVGANYGYTFGSGTRLTVV.